This section outlines one T cell receptor beta chain sequence together with its context. The clone's antigen remains unknown. No base quality information exists; no much larger clone differs at one position. This specimen's time point label, per the study, means: persistent/refractory GD, antithyroid drugs over 5 years with positive TRAb. For both TCR sequencing and RNA sequencing, RNA was extracted from PBMCs in TRIzol. The diagnosis of Graves' disease followed American Thyroid Association guidelines. Recruitment of patients was carried out at an endocrinology department in Xi'an, China. Each patient gave 8.5 to 9.5 milliliters of peripheral blood, collected in an EDTA anticoagulant tube. Ficoll Paque Plus density gradient separation was used to isolate PBMCs, and no additional T cell sorting was done. An Agilent 2100 Bioanalyzer and agarose gel were used to check RNA quality, while a NanoDrop 2000 measured RNA concentration.

These data come from a study of regulatory T cells in long-lasting Graves disease (TCRdb year 2021). Regarding the study in general: Persistent Graves' disease meant more than 5 years of antithyroid drug treatment with TSH receptor autoantibodies that stayed positive. Persistent Graves' disease patients were compared with newly diagnosed Graves' disease patients by peripheral blood TCR sequencing and RNA sequencing. Persistent Graves' disease patients in the clinical cohort had taken antithyroid drugs for roughly ten years on average. The study took place in China and was registered as a clinical trial. A total of roughly 33 samples were covered by TCR sequencing, comprising approximately 13 persistent and approximately 20 newly diagnosed Graves' disease patients. The study at large found these results: Lower TCR Shannon entropy and fewer highly expanded clones were observed in persistent Graves' disease patients than in newly diagnosed patients, which suggested clonal expansion. Sequencing and analysis were limited to the TCR beta chain. Because the primary lesion, thyroid tissue, could not be accessed, the study looked at peripheral blood alone. Preferential use of TRBV28, TRBJ1-2 and TRBJ2-5 was observed in persistent disease, whereas TRBV20-1 and TRBJ2-1 were favored in newly diagnosed disease. The small sample size was acknowledged by the authors as a limitation that may reduce accuracy. More public clonotypes were shared among persistent patients (roughly 3,000) than among newly diagnosed patients (966).

Including cysteine and phenylalanine, the CDR3 has 14 amino acids. Of the read, only the CDR3 DNA is kept; its 42 bases are in frame from base 1. CDR1 is given as LNHDA and CDR2 as SQIVND, both from the germline V gene (reference sequence). The V end loses 10 bases and the J end loses 4 bases, and a stretch of 17 bases separates them. The library was produced with multiplex PCR. Reads for this sample came from an Illumina HiSeq 4000. iRepertoire HTBI primers and Arm-PCR amplification of CDR3 regions were used to construct TCR beta libraries. Before sequencing, the PCR products went through gel purification. Per the source publication's procedure: Gene usage analysis of CDR3 amino acid clonotypes relied on the approximately 68 TRBV and around 14 TRBJ segments identified across samples. Filtered high-quality paired reads were merged into contigs using COPE and FqMerger. BLAST was used to align contigs to IMGT TRBV, TRBD and TRBJ reference genes, and CDR3 was defined according to IMGT. Any clonotype with a frequency above 0.1% was classified as a highly expanded clone. Repertoire diversity was measured by Shannon entropy, and V-J evenness by the Gini coefficient. Clonotypes shared by more than one individual were considered public. TCRdb trimmed the raw reads at Q25, called clones with MiXCR and kept productive beta chains. Entries that share a CDR3 protein sequence are merged under the most common genes and DNA. These V and J calls originate from TCRdb's pipeline instead of the authors' own analysis. The sample table contains approximately 400,000 distinct CDR3 sequences; only one count was recorded for around 20% of them. Approximately 25% of the sample is in the top ten clones.

The V and J segments used are TRBV19 and TRBJ1-5, with the D gene too uncertain to name. This receptor was identified in a female donor with Graves disease. This material consisted of peripheral blood mononuclear cells (PBMCs), taken when the disease was refractory, from a patient treated with antithyroid drugs. The sequenced DNA: TGTGCCACCACCAACCTTCCGGTGAATCAGCCCCAGCATTTT. Its translation is CATTNLPVNQPQHF.